This T cell receptor beta chain emerged from a study of blood T cell repertoires in COVID-19. The wider study: Whether acute or convalescent, the COVID-19 samples came from the United States, Italy and Spain. The analysed material was cDNA or gDNA that came from T cells, B-cell-depleted T cells, or PBMCs.

Germline V gives CDR1 MDHEN, CDR2 SYDVKM. The CDR3 is 14 residues long. Trimming cost V 5 bases and J 5 bases, with 10 bases left between them. Original processing notes: Nucleated cell counts were estimated from reference gene primer amplification. Data came from immunoSEQ multiplex PCR; TCRdb stores just in-frame clones and leaves some out. V, J and clone size are taken as reported in that table, and D and trimming were inferred from the DNA itself. The data contain 130,000 to 150,000 clones, roughly three quarters of them singletons. Sequences were obtained from peripheral blood. The sequence was obtained from a woman aged 60 to 75 with acute or convalescent COVID-19. This chain uses TRBV28 with TRBJ1-6; tentative D call: TRBD1 (6 bases). The CDR3 loop reads CASSRDINNSPLHF. In nucleotides, the CDR3 is TGTGCCAGCAGTCGGGACATCAATAATTCACCCCTCCACTTT.